This TCR beta chain originates from a study of blood T cell repertoires in COVID-19 (dated by TCRdb to the early 2020s). For the wider study: Samples covering the acute and convalescent phases of COVID-19 were provided by collaborators in the United States, Italy and Spain. Subjects who had been exposed to COVID-19, were actively infected with it, or had recovered from it provided the deeply sampled blood TCRbeta repertoires that made up the dataset. Where HLA class I and class II types were available, the types were taken from metadata supplied by the sample provider, not from assay-based typing. Sample metadata almost always included a de-identified subject ID, COVID-19 status, age in years and sex. The material from the prospective study consisted of cDNA or gDNA derived from T cells, B-cell-depleted T cells, or PBMCs. A freely available public database, intended as a resource for researchers studying the immune response to SARS-CoV-2, is where the repertoires were released. The samples were drawn from the first 160 participants of the ongoing ImmuneRACE study and from about 1,200 subjects provided by 6 global collaborators.

Whole blood was collected in K2EDTA tubes by collaborating institutions according to the institutions' own protocols. For TCRbeta analysis, collaborators shipped samples as frozen whole blood, isolated PBMCs, or DNA extracted from either of those sample types. TCRbeta CDR3 regions were amplified from genomic DNA by means of the immunoSEQ Assay, a bias-controlled multiplex PCR. The original methods were these. Within the assay, amplification of reference gene primers was used to estimate how many nucleated cells each sample contained. To quantify the absolute abundance of each unique TCRbeta CDR3 rearrangement, sequence reads were collapsed and filtered. Productive Simpson clonality was computed per sample as the square root of Simpson's diversity index over productive rearrangements. Imported from immuneACCESS, the table was reduced by TCRdb to in-frame sequences with V and J called. These copies leave out some clones; in studies compared against another copy, an unresolved V gene accounts for under half, and the cause of the remainder is not known. V, J and clone size are those of that table, while D and trimming were read from the DNA. The sample table contains 300,000 to 400,000 clones; only one count was recorded for roughly 84% of them. The ten largest clones take up 1% of the sample.

Study-wide conclusions, independent of this receptor: The quantity of clinical and demographic metadata differed by source and by participant and was supplied without curation.

Comments on this clone: Its antigen specificity is not known. The record has no base qualities; no much larger clone is one base away.

From V the trimming removes 8 bases and from J it removes 5 bases, while the gene matches leave 19 bases of the junction unaccounted for. The germline V gene (reference sequence) gives CDR1 as LGHDT and CDR2 as YNNKEL. Its CDR3 holds 17 amino acids, cysteine through phenylalanine. The retained sequence is limited to the CDR3, 51 bases, with the frame set at the first base. Rearrangement joined TRBV3-1 (or the pseudogene TRBV3-2) to TRBJ1-2, with TRBD1 matching 8 junction bases. Sequencing was carried out using peripheral blood. The receptor was derived from a man aged 45-65 years with active or convalescent COVID-19. Read as DNA, the sequence is TGTGCCAGCGGAGGGGAAAGATCAGGGGGCAGACCATATGGCTACACCTTC. Translation gives CASGGERSGGRPYGYTF.